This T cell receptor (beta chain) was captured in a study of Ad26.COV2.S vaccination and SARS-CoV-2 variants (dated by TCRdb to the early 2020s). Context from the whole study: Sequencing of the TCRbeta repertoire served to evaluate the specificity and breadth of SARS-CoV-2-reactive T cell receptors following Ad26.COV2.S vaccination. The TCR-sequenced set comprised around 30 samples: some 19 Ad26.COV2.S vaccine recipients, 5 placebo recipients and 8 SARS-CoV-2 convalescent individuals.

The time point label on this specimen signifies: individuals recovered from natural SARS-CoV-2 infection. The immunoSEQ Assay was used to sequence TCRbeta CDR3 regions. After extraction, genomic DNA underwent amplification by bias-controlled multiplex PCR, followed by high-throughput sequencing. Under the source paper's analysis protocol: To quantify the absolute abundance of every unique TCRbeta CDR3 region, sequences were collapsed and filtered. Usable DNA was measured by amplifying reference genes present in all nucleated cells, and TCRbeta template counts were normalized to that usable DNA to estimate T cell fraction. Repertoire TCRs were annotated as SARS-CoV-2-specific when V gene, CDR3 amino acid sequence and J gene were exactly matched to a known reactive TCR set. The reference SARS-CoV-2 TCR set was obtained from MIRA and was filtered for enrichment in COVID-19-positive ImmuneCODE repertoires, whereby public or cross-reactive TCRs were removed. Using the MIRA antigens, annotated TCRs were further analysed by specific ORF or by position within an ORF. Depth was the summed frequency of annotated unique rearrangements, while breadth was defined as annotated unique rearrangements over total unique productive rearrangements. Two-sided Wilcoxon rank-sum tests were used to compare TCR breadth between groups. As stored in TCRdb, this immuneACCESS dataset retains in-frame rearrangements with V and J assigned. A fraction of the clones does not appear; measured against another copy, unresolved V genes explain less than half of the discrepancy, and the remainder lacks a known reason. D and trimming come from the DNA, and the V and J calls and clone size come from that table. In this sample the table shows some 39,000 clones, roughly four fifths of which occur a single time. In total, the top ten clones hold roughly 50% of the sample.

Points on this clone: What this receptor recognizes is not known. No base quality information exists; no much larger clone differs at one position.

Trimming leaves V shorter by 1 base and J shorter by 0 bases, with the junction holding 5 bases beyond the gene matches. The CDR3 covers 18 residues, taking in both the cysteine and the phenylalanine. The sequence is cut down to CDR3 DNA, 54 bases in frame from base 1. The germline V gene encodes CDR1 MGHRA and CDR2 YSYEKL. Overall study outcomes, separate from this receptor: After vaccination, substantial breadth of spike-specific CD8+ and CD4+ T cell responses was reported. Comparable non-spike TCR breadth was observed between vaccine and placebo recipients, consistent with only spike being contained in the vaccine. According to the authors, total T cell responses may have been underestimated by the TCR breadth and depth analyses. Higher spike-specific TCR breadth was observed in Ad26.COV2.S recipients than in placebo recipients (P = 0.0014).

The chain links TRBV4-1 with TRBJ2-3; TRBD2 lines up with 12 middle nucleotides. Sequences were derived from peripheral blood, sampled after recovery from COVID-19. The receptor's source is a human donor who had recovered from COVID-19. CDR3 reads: CASSQVRTSGKSTDTQYF. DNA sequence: TGCGCCAGCAGCCAAGTCCGGACTAGCGGGAAGAGCACAGATACGCAGTATTTT.